The 10 T cell receptor beta chains reported below all come from one sample, sequenced in a study of Tregs in tolerant kidney transplant recipients. The nonmyeloablative bone marrow transplants came from related graft donors, with transient mixed chimerism. The protocol was immunoSEQ multiplex PCR, while the TCRdb copy is restricted to in-frame clones and leaves out a portion. In the table there are 20,000 to 25,000 clones, roughly 80% of which are singletons. Sequences were derived from CD8+ T cells from blood (PBMCs), sampled 6 months after the transplant. Source of these receptors: a human patient who received a combined kidney and bone marrow transplant. The graft donor may have contributed some T cells.

The CDR3 loop reads CSVPGSRGYTF. The CDR3 DNA is TGCAGCGTACCAGGGTCCCGTGGCTACACCTTC. The rearrangement links TRBV29-1 to TRBJ1-2; tentatively, D is TRBD1 (5 bases). The CDR3 is 11 amino acids. Looked up from germline, CDR1 is SQVTM and CDR2 is ANQGSEA. The V end lost 6 bases, the J end lost 7 bases, and 12 bases lay between the germline ends.

The chain links TRBV9 to TRBJ1-2; no reliable D call. The CDR3 sequence is 12 residues long. The V gene lost 1 base and the J gene lost 6 bases, with 7 bases spanning the gap. Per the germline V gene, CDR1 is SGDLS and CDR2 is YYNGEE. In nucleotides, the CDR3 is TGTGCCAGCAGCGTACCTTCGGATGGCTACACCTTC. As protein: CASSVPSDGYTF.

This clone was counted between two and nine times. The J gene is TRBJ2-7, the V gene TRBV4-3, with 11 bases that match TRBD1. The CDR3 runs 15 residues. Per germline, CDR1 LGHNA and CDR2 YSLEER. Trimming took 2 bases from V and 4 from J; bases not matched to a gene: 4. The chain's CDR3 is CASSQSGTGGYEQYF. Here the CDR3 DNA reads TGCGCCAGCAGCCAATCCGGGACAGGGGGTTACGAGCAGTACTTC.

The V and J genes are TRBV6-6 and TRBJ1-5; TRBD1 is a possible D gene (5 bases). V shed 10 bases and J shed 5 bases, with 12 bases lying between them. This CDR3 is 12 amino acids long. From germline, CDR1 is MNHNY and CDR2 SVGAGI (reference sequence). The CDR3, as DNA: TGTGCCACCTCCAGGGATTATCAGCCCCAGCATTTT. Its protein product is CATSRDYQPQHF.

The chain couples TRBV14 to TRBJ2-7, with D perhaps TRBD1 (6 bases). Per the germline V gene, CDR1 is SGHDN and CDR2 is FVKESK. Deletions cut 4 bases from V and 2 bases from J, with 9 bases between. The CDR3 runs to 13 residues. CDR3 sequence: CASSPGTTYEQYF. The CDR3 DNA reads as TGTGCCAGCAGCCCCGGGACAACCTACGAGCAGTACTTC.

V usage is TRBV7-9 and J usage is TRBJ1-1, with D possibly TRBD1 on 5 matching bases. V was shortened by 1 base and J by 11 bases, with 8 bases between the two germline ends. Germline V CDR1 and CDR2: SEHNR, FQNEAQ (reference sequence). This CDR3 spans 11 amino acids. The CDR3 nucleotides read TGTGCCAGCAGCTTAGGGGGCTCGGCTTTCTTT. Its translation is CASSLGGSAFF.

J is TRBJ2-7 and V is TRBV9, with D maybe TRBD1 (6 bases). V lost 2 bases and J 0 bases, leaving 12 bases between the germline ends. Germline V lookup: CDR1 SGDLS, CDR2 YYNGEE. The CDR3 length is 15 residues. The CDR3 coding sequence is TGTGCCAGCAGCGTCCGGGACACCGGCTCCTACGAGCAGTACTTC. It encodes CASSVRDTGSYEQYF. Variable domain in full (rest from reference TRBV9 and TRBJ2-7): DSGVTQTPKHLITATGQRVTLRCSPRSGDLSVYWYQQSLDQGLQFLIQYYNGEERAKGNILERFSAQQFPDLHSELNLSSLELGDSALYFCASSVRDTGSYEQYFGPGTRLTVT.

The V call is TRBV5-1, the J call TRBJ2-1; D possibly corresponds to TRBD1 (5 bases). This CDR3 region has 15 residues. V lost 3 bases to trimming and J lost 6 bases, with 16 bases between them. Per germline, CDR1 SGHRS and CDR2 YFSETQ. As DNA, the CDR3 is TGCGCCAGCAGCTGGAAGGGGATGTCGGGCAATGAGCAGTTCTTC. This gives the protein CASSWKGMSGNEQFF. The full variable domain, rest sourced from reference TRBV5-1 and TRBJ2-1, is KAGVTQTPRYLIKTRGQQVTLSCSPISGHRSVSWYQQTPGQGLQFLFEYFSETQRNKGNFPGRFSGRQFSNSRSEMNVSTLELGDSALYLCASSWKGMSGNEQFFGPGTRLTVL.

The chain joins TRBV19 to TRBJ2-7; D is uncertain. Trimming removed 4 bases at V and 1 base at J, with 20 bases between. Germline CDR1 reads LNHDA; CDR2 reads SQIVND (reference sequence). The CDR3 sequence is 17 residues long. CDR3 amino acids: CASSRYYGTLGSYEQYF. The CDR3 DNA follows: TGTGCCAGTAGTAGGTACTATGGAACCCTAGGTTCCTACGAGCAGTACTTC.

The CDR3 region has the DNA TGTGCCAGCAGCTTGCAGGGTGGGGATACAGATACGCAGTATTTT. Translating it yields CASSLQGGDTDTQYF. The rearrangement joins TRBV5-8 to TRBJ2-3; weak D call: TRBD1 (5 bases). Germline CDR1 reads SGHTS; CDR2 reads YDEGEE. CDR3 size: 15 residues. Trimming stripped 1 base from V and 3 bases from J, with 12 bases between.